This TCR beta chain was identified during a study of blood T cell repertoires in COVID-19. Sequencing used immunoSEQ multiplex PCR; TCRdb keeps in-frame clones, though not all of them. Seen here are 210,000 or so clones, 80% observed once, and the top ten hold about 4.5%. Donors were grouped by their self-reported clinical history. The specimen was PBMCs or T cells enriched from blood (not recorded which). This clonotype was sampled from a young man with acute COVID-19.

The CDR3 region is CASKSRQGAFSPLHF. The CDR3 bases are TGTGCCAGTAAAAGCCGACAGGGGGCTTTTTCACCCCTCCACTTT. The chain carries TRBV19 and TRBJ1-6, with TRBD1 identical over 10 bases. Looked up from germline, CDR1 is LNHDA and CDR2 is SQIVND (reference sequence). The CDR3 length is 15 residues. Trimming cost V 7 bases and J 9 bases; bases outside gene matches: 9.